Below, 5 T cell receptor beta chains from the same sample are listed, as sequenced in a study of blood T cell repertoires in COVID-19. The table came from immunoSEQ multiplex PCR; TCRdb's copy has only in-frame clones and leaves some out. The profile shows 120,000 or so clones, 88% of them singletons. The specimen sequenced was peripheral blood. These receptors were collected from a woman older than 75 with acute or convalescent COVID-19.

The rearrangement links TRBV7-3 to TRBJ1-5, with D possibly being TRBD1 (5 bases). With 2 bases removed from V and 6 bases from J, the gap between germline ends came to 14 bases. There are 15 residues in the CDR3. Germline CDR1 and CDR2: SGHTA and FQGTGA. CDR3 sequence: CASSLLGGSFQPQHF. In DNA form, the CDR3 reads TGTGCCAGCAGCTTACTGGGGGGTAGTTTTCAGCCCCAGCATTTT.

This chain joins TRBV9 and TRBJ2-1; 7 nucleotides match TRBD2. Germline loops: CDR1 SGDLS, CDR2 YYNGEE. The CDR3 runs 15 residues. V shed 0 bases, J shed 3 bases, and the junction held 3 bases outside the gene matches. The CDR3 reads CASSVGPSGYNEQFF. DNA for the CDR3: TGTGCCAGCAGCGTAGGCCCTAGCGGCTACAATGAGCAGTTCTTC. Full variable domain (outside the CDR3, taken from reference TRBV9 and TRBJ2-1): DSGVTQTPKHLITATGQRVTLRCSPRSGDLSVYWYQQSLDQGLQFLIQYYNGEERAKGNILERFSAQQFPDLHSELNLSSLELGDSALYFCASSVGPSGYNEQFFGPGTRLTVL.

The genes are TRBV10-3 and TRBJ2-1; 7 nucleotides align to TRBD1. The CDR3 spans 13 residues. V dropped 4 bases and J dropped 6; count of bases not matched to a gene: 3. The germline V gene encodes CDR1 ENHRY and CDR2 SYGVKD. The DNA of the CDR3 is TGTGCCATCAGTGCAACAGGGGCCAATGAGCAGTTCTTC. Translated: CAISATGANEQFF.

This clone was observed a single time. V gene TRBV6-6 combines with J gene TRBJ1-1; possibly TRBD1 for D (6 bases). This CDR3 spans 13 amino acids. CDR1 and CDR2 (germline): MNHNY, SVGAGI (reference sequence). The V gene lost 5 bases and the J gene lost 5 bases, with 12 bases spanning the gap. The CDR3 bases are TGTGCCAGCAGTGGTACAGGGTGGACTGAAGCTTTCTTT. Its protein is CASSGTGWTEAFF.

J is TRBJ2-7 and V is TRBV5-4; D gene uncertain. Germline CDR1 SGHNT, CDR2 YYREEE (reference sequence). The CDR3 has 15 amino acids. Trimming pared 4 bases from V and 5 bases from J, leaving 19 bases between. CDR3 nucleotides: TGTGCCAGCAGCCCCACTACCCAACCCGCCGACGAGCAGTACTTC. Amino acids: CASSPTTQPADEQYF.